The rows below give T cell receptor beta chains drawn from one sample of a study of T cells in Graves' hyperthyroidism and ophthalmopathy. MiXCR, applied by TCRdb to the multiplex PCR reads, yields one record per CDR3 protein. The sample lists a few hundred thousand distinct CDR3 sequences, under 15% occurring once. Sequenced material: blood. These TCRs come from a young woman with Graves' hyperthyroidism. Each CDR3 is given with its conserved first and last residue. Each record gives: J gene, clone size, V gene, D gene, CDR3 protein, CDR3 DNA. D genes are given only for firm matches. Not all rows give a size; the values are once, few, many and, for expanded clones, a class.

J gene: TRBJ1-6
clone size: many
V gene: TRBV27
D gene: NA
CDR3 protein: CASSLSIEGPYNSPLHF
CDR3 DNA: TGTGCCAGCAGTTTATCGATCGAGGGGCCCTATAATTCACCCCTCCACTTT

J gene: TRBJ1-1
clone size: many
V gene: TRBV11-3
D gene: NA
CDR3 protein: CASSVWRAEAFF
CDR3 DNA: TGTGCCAGCAGCGTGTGGAGGGCGGAAGCTTTCTTT

J gene: TRBJ1-5
clone size: many
V gene: TRBV10-3
D gene: TRBD1
CDR3 protein: CAIRGTGDNQPQHF
CDR3 DNA: TGTGCCATCAGAGGGACAGGGGACAATCAGCCCCAGCATTTT

J gene: TRBJ1-2
clone size: many
V gene: TRBV7-8
D gene: NA
CDR3 protein: CASSLGSAGYGYTF
CDR3 DNA: TGTGCCAGCAGCTTAGGTTCTGCTGGGTATGGCTACACCTTC

J gene: TRBJ1-1
clone size: many
V gene: TRBV2
D gene: NA
CDR3 protein: CASSDMGGTEAFF
CDR3 DNA: TGTGCCAGCAGTGATATGGGCGGCACTGAAGCTTTCTTT

J gene: TRBJ1-1
clone size: many
V gene: TRBV29-1
D gene: TRBD1
CDR3 protein: CSVRVTGSNTEAFF
CDR3 DNA: TGCAGCGTTCGAGTGACAGGGTCGAACACTGAAGCTTTCTTT

J gene: TRBJ1-3
clone size: NA
V gene: TRBV6-2/TRBV6-3
D gene: NA
CDR3 protein: CASLEGNTIYF
CDR3 DNA: TGTGCCAGCCTAGAAGGAAACACCATATATTTT

J gene: TRBJ2-1
clone size: few
V gene: TRBV11-3
D gene: NA
CDR3 protein: CASSRFSLAEYNEQFF
CDR3 DNA: TGTGCCAGCAGCCGATTTTCACTAGCAGAGTACAATGAGCAGTTCTTC

J gene: TRBJ2-7
clone size: many
V gene: TRBV7-8
D gene: TRBD2
CDR3 protein: CASSFSGRGIGYEQYF
CDR3 DNA: TGTGCCAGCAGCTTCTCGGGGCGGGGGATCGGCTACGAGCAGTACTTC

J gene: TRBJ1-2
clone size: many
V gene: TRBV6-1
D gene: TRBD1
CDR3 protein: CASSSGQGGYYGYTF
CDR3 DNA: TGTGCCAGCAGTTCGGGACAGGGGGGTTACTATGGCTACACCTTC

J gene: TRBJ2-1
clone size: NA
V gene: TRBV4-1
D gene: TRBD2
CDR3 protein: CASSPYPGGTSGRADPNEQFF
CDR3 DNA: TGCGCCAGCAGCCCCTATCCAGGCGGGACTAGCGGGAGGGCAGACCCCAATGAGCAGTTCTTC

J gene: TRBJ1-2
clone size: few
V gene: TRBV29-1
D gene: NA
CDR3 protein: CVVQGGGYTF
CDR3 DNA: TGCGTCGTTCAGGGCGGGGGCTACACCTTC

J gene: TRBJ2-7
clone size: many
V gene: TRBV20-1
D gene: TRBD2
CDR3 protein: CSARPASGRAGYEQYF
CDR3 DNA: TGCAGTGCTAGACCTGCTAGCGGGAGGGCCGGGTACGAGCAGTACTTC

J gene: TRBJ2-7
clone size: many
V gene: TRBV11-3
D gene: NA
CDR3 protein: CASSLVAGNSYEQYF
CDR3 DNA: TGTGCCAGCAGCTTAGTTGCGGGAAACTCCTACGAGCAGTACTTC

J gene: TRBJ1-2
clone size: many
V gene: TRBV30
D gene: NA
CDR3 protein: CAWSVSFYGYTF
CDR3 DNA: TGTGCCTGGAGTGTATCTTTCTATGGCTACACCTTC

J gene: TRBJ1-6
clone size: many
V gene: TRBV5-1
D gene: TRBD1
CDR3 protein: CASSYLTGENSPLHF
CDR3 DNA: TGCGCCAGCAGCTACCTGACAGGGGAAAATTCACCCCTCCACTTT

J gene: TRBJ2-1
clone size: many
V gene: TRBV6-1
D gene: TRBD2
CDR3 protein: CASSVGTTNYNEQFF
CDR3 DNA: TGTGCCAGCAGTGTTGGGACTACCAACTACAATGAGCAGTTCTTC

J gene: TRBJ2-5
clone size: many
V gene: TRBV12-3/TRBV12-4
D gene: TRBD1
CDR3 protein: CASSPNPGQGWDETQYF
CDR3 DNA: TGTGCCAGCAGTCCAAACCCGGGACAGGGCTGGGACGAGACCCAGTACTTC

J gene: TRBJ2-1
clone size: NA
V gene: TRBV6-2/TRBV6-3
D gene: TRBD1
CDR3 protein: CASGTDPNEQFF
CDR3 DNA: TGTGCCAGCGGGACAGATCCCAATGAGCAGTTCTTC

J gene: TRBJ1-1
clone size: few
V gene: TRBV6-1
D gene: NA
CDR3 protein: CASRGGQNTEAFF
CDR3 DNA: TGTGCCAGCAGGGGTGGACAGAACACTGAAGCTTTCTTT

J gene: TRBJ2-2
clone size: few
V gene: TRBV6-2/TRBV6-3
D gene: NA
CDR3 protein: CASRKDGTNTGELFF
CDR3 DNA: TGTGCCAGCAGAAAGGACGGGACAAACACCGGGGAGCTGTTTTTT

J gene: TRBJ2-6
clone size: few
V gene: TRBV30
D gene: NA
CDR3 protein: CAWGGWANVLTF
CDR3 DNA: TGTGCCTGGGGGGGGTGGGCCAACGTCCTGACTTTC

J gene: TRBJ2-6
clone size: few
V gene: TRBV2
D gene: NA
CDR3 protein: CATKDARLTGANVLTF
CDR3 DNA: TGTGCCACCAAAGACGCAAGGTTAACTGGGGCCAACGTCCTGACTTTC

J gene: TRBJ2-1
clone size: many
V gene: TRBV6-4
D gene: NA
CDR3 protein: CASSDDTHNEQFF
CDR3 DNA: TGTGCCAGCAGTGACGACACACACAATGAGCAGTTCTTC

J gene: TRBJ1-1
clone size: many
V gene: TRBV5-8
D gene: NA
CDR3 protein: CASSRASTEAFF
CDR3 DNA: TGTGCCAGCTCCAGGGCTTCGACTGAAGCTTTCTTT

J gene: TRBJ1-2
clone size: NA
V gene: TRBV19
D gene: TRBD1
CDR3 protein: CASPWGTGSYTF
CDR3 DNA: TGTGCCAGTCCCTGGGGGACAGGGAGCTACACCTTC

J gene: TRBJ2-3
clone size: few
V gene: TRBV24-1
D gene: NA
CDR3 protein: CATGPGTDTQYF
CDR3 DNA: TGTGCCACCGGGCCGGGCACAGATACGCAGTATTTT

J gene: TRBJ1-5
clone size: many
V gene: TRBV19
D gene: NA
CDR3 protein: CASSISGTNQGAPQHF
CDR3 DNA: TGTGCCAGTAGTATATCGGGGACGAACCAAGGGGCGCCCCAGCATTTT

J gene: TRBJ1-5
clone size: many
V gene: TRBV10-3
D gene: TRBD1
CDR3 protein: CAISVGQGSNQPQHF
CDR3 DNA: TGTGCCATCAGCGTGGGACAGGGAAGCAATCAGCCCCAGCATTTT

J gene: TRBJ2-1
clone size: few
V gene: TRBV6-1
D gene: TRBD2
CDR3 protein: CASSSLAGGPEEQFF
CDR3 DNA: TGTGCCAGCAGCTCCCTTGCGGGAGGGCCAGAAGAGCAGTTCTTC

J gene: TRBJ2-1
clone size: many
V gene: TRBV27
D gene: TRBD2
CDR3 protein: CASRKGGSYNEQFF
CDR3 DNA: TGTGCCAGCAGAAAGGGAGGGTCCTACAATGAGCAGTTCTTC

J gene: TRBJ1-6
clone size: NA
V gene: TRBV5-1
D gene: TRBD1
CDR3 protein: CASSLGDRGYSPLHF
CDR3 DNA: TGCGCCAGCAGCTTGGGAGACAGGGGTTATTCACCCCTCCACTTT

J gene: TRBJ2-1
clone size: many
V gene: TRBV12-3/TRBV12-4
D gene: NA
CDR3 protein: CASSFMGPIGQFF
CDR3 DNA: TGTGCCAGCAGTTTCATGGGACCAATTGGGCAGTTCTTC

J gene: TRBJ1-5
clone size: many
V gene: TRBV6-1
D gene: NA
CDR3 protein: CASSDLVNQPQHF
CDR3 DNA: TGTGCCAGCAGCGACCTAGTCAATCAGCCCCAGCATTTT

J gene: TRBJ1-6
clone size: NA
V gene: TRBV12-3/TRBV12-4
D gene: TRBD1
CDR3 protein: CASSNTGQGGSPLHF
CDR3 DNA: TGTGCCAGCAGTAATACGGGACAGGGGGGATCACCCCTCCACTTT

J gene: TRBJ1-2
clone size: many
V gene: TRBV18
D gene: NA
CDR3 protein: CASSPTRVDGYTF
CDR3 DNA: TGTGCCAGCTCACCGACCAGAGTGGATGGCTACACCTTC

J gene: TRBJ2-1
clone size: few
V gene: TRBV6-1
D gene: TRBD2
CDR3 protein: CASSPIAGASPGEQFF
CDR3 DNA: TGTGCCAGCAGTCCCATAGCGGGAGCCTCCCCGGGAGAGCAGTTCTTC

J gene: TRBJ2-1
clone size: many
V gene: TRBV11-2
D gene: NA
CDR3 protein: CASSSLASSSYNEQFF
CDR3 DNA: TGTGCCAGCAGCTCTCTAGCGTCTAGCTCCTACAATGAGCAGTTCTTC

J gene: TRBJ2-2
clone size: NA
V gene: TRBV27
D gene: TRBD2
CDR3 protein: CASTGASGKAYTGELFF
CDR3 DNA: TGTGCCAGCACCGGGGCTAGCGGGAAAGCTTACACCGGGGAGCTGTTTTTT

J gene: TRBJ2-1
clone size: many
V gene: TRBV29-1
D gene: NA
CDR3 protein: CSVERGRPRGYNEQFF
CDR3 DNA: TGCAGCGTTGAAAGGGGACGCCCCAGGGGTTACAATGAGCAGTTCTTC

J gene: TRBJ1-1
clone size: NA
V gene: TRBV20-1
D gene: TRBD1
CDR3 protein: CSARERQGLNTEAFF
CDR3 DNA: TGCAGTGCTAGAGAGAGACAGGGGTTGAACACTGAAGCTTTCTTT

J gene: TRBJ2-1
clone size: many
V gene: TRBV30
D gene: TRBD2
CDR3 protein: CAWTSGSGYNEQFF
CDR3 DNA: TGTGCTTGGACTAGCGGGAGTGGTTACAATGAGCAGTTCTTC

J gene: TRBJ2-3
clone size: NA
V gene: TRBV6-1
D gene: NA
CDR3 protein: CASSHLSGWDFSTDTQYF
CDR3 DNA: TGTGCCAGCAGTCATCTGTCCGGCTGGGACTTCAGCACAGATACGCAGTATTTT

J gene: TRBJ2-2
clone size: NA
V gene: TRBV5-1
D gene: TRBD2
CDR3 protein: CASSRGDTQRDFGELFF
CDR3 DNA: TGCGCCAGCAGCCGGGGGGATACTCAGCGGGACTTCGGGGAGCTGTTTTTT

J gene: TRBJ2-2
clone size: NA
V gene: TRBV12-3/TRBV12-4
D gene: TRBD1
CDR3 protein: CASSSGQGRTGELFF
CDR3 DNA: TGTGCCAGCAGTTCGGGACAGGGCCGAACCGGGGAGCTGTTTTTT

J gene: TRBJ2-1
clone size: NA
V gene: TRBV20-1
D gene: TRBD2
CDR3 protein: CSAKSTSGRKAYNEQFF
CDR3 DNA: TGCAGTGCTAAGAGCACCAGCGGGAGGAAGGCTTACAATGAGCAGTTCTTC

J gene: TRBJ2-4
clone size: many
V gene: TRBV12-3/TRBV12-4
D gene: NA
CDR3 protein: CASSPGWGIQYF
CDR3 DNA: TGTGCCAGCAGCCCGGGATGGGGCATTCAGTACTTC

J gene: TRBJ2-1
clone size: NA
V gene: TRBV30
D gene: TRBD2
CDR3 protein: CAWSLPGLAGSYNEQFF
CDR3 DNA: TGTGCCTGGAGCCTCCCGGGACTAGCGGGCTCCTACAATGAGCAGTTCTTC

J gene: TRBJ2-7
clone size: NA
V gene: TRBV6-5
D gene: TRBD2
CDR3 protein: CASSYGLAGGLEQYF
CDR3 DNA: TGTGCCAGCAGTTACGGACTAGCGGGAGGGCTCGAGCAGTACTTC

J gene: TRBJ1-1
clone size: many
V gene: TRBV10-3
D gene: NA
CDR3 protein: CAISDMKNTEAFF
CDR3 DNA: TGTGCCATCAGTGATATGAAGAACACTGAAGCTTTCTTT

J gene: TRBJ2-3
clone size: NA
V gene: TRBV7-9
D gene: NA
CDR3 protein: CASSHGEQGQCGAPKPGTDTQYF
CDR3 DNA: TGTGCCAGCAGCCATGGCGAACAGGGACAGTGCGGGGCCCCAAAACCCGGCACAGATACGCAGTATTTT

J gene: TRBJ2-1
clone size: many
V gene: TRBV5-1
D gene: TRBD2
CDR3 protein: CASSPGTSGRSNEQFF
CDR3 DNA: TGCGCCAGCAGCCCGGGGACTAGCGGGAGATCAAATGAGCAGTTCTTC

J gene: TRBJ2-3
clone size: many
V gene: TRBV11-2
D gene: NA
CDR3 protein: CASSSFGDTQYF
CDR3 DNA: TGTGCCAGCAGCTCCTTCGGGGATACGCAGTATTTT

J gene: TRBJ2-2
clone size: few
V gene: TRBV6-2/TRBV6-3
D gene: TRBD1
CDR3 protein: CASRPHLTGAYGNTGELFF
CDR3 DNA: TGTGCCAGCAGGCCTCACCTGACAGGGGCTTATGGGAACACCGGGGAGCTGTTTTTT

J gene: TRBJ1-2
clone size: NA
V gene: TRBV5-5
D gene: NA
CDR3 protein: CASSLGGGVSWGYTF
CDR3 DNA: TGTGCCAGCAGTCTTGGGGGAGGAGTCTCGTGGGGCTACACCTTC

J gene: TRBJ2-3
clone size: NA
V gene: TRBV30
D gene: NA
CDR3 protein: CAWTIGARTTSTDTQYF
CDR3 DNA: TGTGCCTGGACCATAGGGGCAAGGACTACGAGCACAGATACGCAGTATTTT

J gene: TRBJ2-1
clone size: NA
V gene: TRBV7-3
D gene: TRBD2
CDR3 protein: CASSLTSGSFSYNEQFF
CDR3 DNA: TGTGCCAGCAGCCTGACTAGCGGGAGTTTCTCCTACAATGAGCAGTTCTTC

J gene: TRBJ2-1
clone size: NA
V gene: TRBV4-2
D gene: TRBD2
CDR3 protein: CASSQEDLAGGGNEQFF
CDR3 DNA: TGTGCCAGCAGCCAAGAAGACCTGGCGGGAGGGGGCAATGAGCAGTTCTTC

J gene: TRBJ2-5
clone size: few
V gene: TRBV7-3
D gene: TRBD2
CDR3 protein: CASSPGTSGTYQETQYF
CDR3 DNA: TGTGCCAGCAGCCCCGGGACTAGCGGGACGTACCAAGAGACCCAGTACTTC